The clone carrying this T cell receptor (beta chain) was detected ten times or more. TCRdb used MiXCR to reprocess the RT-PCR reads, holding one entry per CDR3 protein. This table holds about 680,000 distinct CDR3 sequences, around 14% found once. The V and J ends lost 6 bases and 7 bases, in that order; junction bases with no gene match: 3. CDR1 and CDR2 from the germline V gene are MNHEY and SMNVEV (reference sequence). The CDR3 spans 13 residues. V and J are TRBV27 and TRBJ1-6; TRBD1 matches at 7 bases. The clonotype originates from a female donor in good health, serving as a healthy control. Sequencing was performed on memory CD4+ T cells from blood. Written as DNA, the CDR3 is TGTGCCAGCAGGGGACAGTCCAATTCACCCCTCCACTTT. It yields the protein CASRGQSNSPLHF.